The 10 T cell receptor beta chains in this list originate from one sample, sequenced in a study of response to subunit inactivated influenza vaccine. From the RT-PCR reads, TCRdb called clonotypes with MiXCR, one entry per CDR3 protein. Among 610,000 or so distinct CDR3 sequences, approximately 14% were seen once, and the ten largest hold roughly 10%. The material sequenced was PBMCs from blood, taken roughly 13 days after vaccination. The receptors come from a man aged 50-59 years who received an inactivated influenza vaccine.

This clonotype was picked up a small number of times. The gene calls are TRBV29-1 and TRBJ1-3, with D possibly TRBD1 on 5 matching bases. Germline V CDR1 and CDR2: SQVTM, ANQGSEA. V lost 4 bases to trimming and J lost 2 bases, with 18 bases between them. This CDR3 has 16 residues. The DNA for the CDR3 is TGCAGCGTTGCCCTGGTATGGGGGGAAACTGGAAACACCATATATTTT. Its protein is CSVALVWGETGNTIYF.

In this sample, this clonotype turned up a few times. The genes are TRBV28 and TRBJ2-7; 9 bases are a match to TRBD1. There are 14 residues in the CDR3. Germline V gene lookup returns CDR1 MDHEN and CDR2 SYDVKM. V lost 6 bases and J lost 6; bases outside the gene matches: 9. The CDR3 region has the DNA TGTGCCAGCAGACCGGGACAGGGACTCTCCGAGCAGTACTTC. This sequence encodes CASRPGQGLSEQYF.

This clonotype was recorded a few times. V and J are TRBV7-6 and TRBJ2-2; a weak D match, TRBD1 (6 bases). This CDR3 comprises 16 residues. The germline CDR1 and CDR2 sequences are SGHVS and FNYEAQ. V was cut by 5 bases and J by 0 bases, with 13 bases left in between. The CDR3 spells CASSRTGTPNTGELFF. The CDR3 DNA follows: TGTGCCAGCAGCCGGACCGGGACACCGAACACCGGGGAGCTGTTTTTT.

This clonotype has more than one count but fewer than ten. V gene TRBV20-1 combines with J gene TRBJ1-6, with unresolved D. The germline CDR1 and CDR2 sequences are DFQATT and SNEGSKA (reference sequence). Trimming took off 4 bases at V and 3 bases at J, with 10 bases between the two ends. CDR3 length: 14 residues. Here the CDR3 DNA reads TGCAGTGCTATTTTCCTGGACTATAATTCACCCCTCCACTTT. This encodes CSAIFLDYNSPLHF.

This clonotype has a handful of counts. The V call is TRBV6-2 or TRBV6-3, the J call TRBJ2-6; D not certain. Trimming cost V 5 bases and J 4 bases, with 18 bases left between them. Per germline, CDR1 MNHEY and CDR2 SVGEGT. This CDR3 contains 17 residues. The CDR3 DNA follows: TGTGCCAGCAGTAATCGGGTCGGCTCGGCCGGGGCCAACGTCCTGACTTTC. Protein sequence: CASSNRVGSAGANVLTF.

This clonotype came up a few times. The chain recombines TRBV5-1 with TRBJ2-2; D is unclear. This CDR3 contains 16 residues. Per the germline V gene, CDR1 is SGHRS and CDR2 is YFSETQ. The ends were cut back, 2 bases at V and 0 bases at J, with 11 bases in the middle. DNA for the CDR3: TGCGCCAGCAGCTTTCTGCAGCGCGCGAACACCGGGGAGCTGTTTTTT. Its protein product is CASSFLQRANTGELFF.

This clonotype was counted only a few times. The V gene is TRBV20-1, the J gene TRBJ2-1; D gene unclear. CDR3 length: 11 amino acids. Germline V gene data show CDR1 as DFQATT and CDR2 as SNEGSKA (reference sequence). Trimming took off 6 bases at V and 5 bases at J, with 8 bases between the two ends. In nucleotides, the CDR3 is TGCAGTGCACATACCCACAATGAGCAGTTCTTC. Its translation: CSAHTHNEQFF.

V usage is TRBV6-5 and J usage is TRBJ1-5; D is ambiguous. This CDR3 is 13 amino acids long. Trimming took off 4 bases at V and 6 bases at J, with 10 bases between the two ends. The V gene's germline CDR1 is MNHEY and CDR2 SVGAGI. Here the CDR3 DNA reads TGTGCCAGCAGTTTAGGGCCAGGTCAGCCCCAGCATTTT. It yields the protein CASSLGPGQPQHF.

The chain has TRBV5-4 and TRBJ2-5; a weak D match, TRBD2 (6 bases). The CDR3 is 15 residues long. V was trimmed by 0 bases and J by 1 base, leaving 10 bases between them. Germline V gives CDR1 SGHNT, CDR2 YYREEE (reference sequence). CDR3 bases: TGTGCCAGCAGCTTGGGAGGTAGCGGCCAAGAGACCCAGTACTTC. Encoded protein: CASSLGGSGQETQYF. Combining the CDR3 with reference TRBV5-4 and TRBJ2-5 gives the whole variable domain ETGVTQSPTHLIKTRGQQVTLRCSSQSGHNTVSWYQQALGQGPQFIFQYYREEENGRGNFPPRFSGLQFPNYSSELNVNALELDDSALYLCASSLGGSGQETQYFGPGTRLLVL.

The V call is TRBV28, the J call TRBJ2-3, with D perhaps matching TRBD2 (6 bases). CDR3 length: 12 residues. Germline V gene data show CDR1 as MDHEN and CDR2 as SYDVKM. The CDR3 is CASYPGGDTQYF. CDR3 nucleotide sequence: TGTGCGAGCTACCCCGGGGGTGATACGCAGTATTTT.